These 20 T cell receptor beta chains share one sample of origin, sequenced in a study of tumor and adjacent non-tumor tissue in lung cancer. This sample's RNA came from whole unsorted tissue. The library came from three nested PCR rounds adapted from ARM-PCR protocols. TCRdb fed the multiplex PCR reads into MiXCR, producing one record per CDR3 protein. The sample records 65,000 to 90,000 distinct CDR3 sequences, less than 75% being singletons. Material for sequencing was lung tumor tissue. Receptors were obtained from a woman aged 70 to 79 with non-small cell lung cancer.

Regarding this clonotype: This may stem from a read error, because a much larger clone lies one nucleotide away. The CDR3 end shows no conserved phenylalanine or tryptophan, and so a read error is likely. DNA of the CDR3: TGCAGCGTTGTGGAGGAGACCCAGTACCTC. Residues: CSVVEETQYL. V and J are TRBV29-1 and TRBJ2-5; no reliable D call. CDR3 length equals 10 residues. V shed 4 bases and J shed 5 bases, with 5 bases lying between them. Germline CDR1 reads SQVTM; CDR2 reads ANQGSEA.

About this clonotype: The junction differs from germline at one of its ends, possibly a read error. The rearrangement joins TRBV11-2 to TRBJ2-1; D not certain. Germline V gene sequence: CDR1 SGHAT, CDR2 FQNNGV. This CDR3 has 13 residues. The CDR3 coding sequence is TGTGCCAACAGCTTATTCCACGGCGATGATCAGTTCTTC. Translation: CANSLFHGDDQFF.

Note on this clonotype: A read error may produce the germline difference seen at one junction end. The genes are TRBV10-1 and TRBJ2-7; 7 positions match TRBD2. The CDR3 is made up of 13 amino acids. Germline V gives CDR1 WNHNN, CDR2 SYGVQD (reference sequence). The CDR3 DNA is TGCGCCAACAGTATCGAGCGGGAATACGAGCAGTACTTC. It specifies CANSIEREYEQYF.

CDR3 region: CASVRDRGDTEAFF. CDR3 bases: TGTGCCAGCGTCCGGGACAGGGGGGATACTGAAGCTTTCTTT. The genes are TRBV2 and TRBJ1-1, with TRBD1 identical over 11 bases. Germline V gene lookup returns CDR1 SNHLY and CDR2 FYNNEI. J lost 5 bases, V lost 8 bases, and 7 bases had no gene match. This CDR3 contains 14 residues.

Remarks on this clonotype: An end of the junction does not agree with germline; a read error may underlie this. This rearrangement joins TRBV6-5 to TRBJ2-3; D is perhaps TRBD2 (5 bases). The CDR3 consists of 15 residues. In germline, CDR1 is MNHEY, CDR2 SVGAGI. Here the CDR3 DNA reads TGTGCCAGCAGTCAAGACTGGGCTAGCACAGATACACAGTATTTT. Translating gives CASSQDWASTDTQYF.

The chain links TRBV5-4 to TRBJ2-6; D gene ambiguous. Germline values: CDR1 SGHNT, CDR2 YYREEE (reference sequence). The CDR3 sequence is 15 residues long. Trimming left V 4 bases short and J 2 bases short, with 10 bases between. CDR3 protein: CASSNPVTGANVLTF. In DNA, the CDR3 is TGTGCCAGCAGCAATCCGGTCACTGGGGCCAACGTCCTGACTTTC.

This clonotype has a handful of counts. V is TRBV15 and J is TRBJ2-1; 7 positions match TRBD2. The CDR3 is 17 amino acids. Germline V gene data show CDR1 as LNHNV and CDR2 as YYDKDF (reference sequence). The V gene end was trimmed by 3 bases and the J gene end by 4 bases; junction bases not matched to a gene: 12. The CDR3 sequence is CATSSGMGLLPYNEQFF. The CDR3 DNA is TGTGCCACCAGCAGCGGGATGGGACTACTTCCTTACAATGAGCAGTTCTTC.

This clonotype is medium-sized. The CDR3 region has the DNA TGCAGCGGGGCGAGCTCCTACGAGCAGTACTTC. Encoded protein: CSGASSYEQYF. This chain links TRBV29-1 with TRBJ2-7; D is unclear. This CDR3 is built from 11 residues. V was trimmed by 7 bases and J by 0 bases, leaving 7 bases between them. CDR1 is SQVTM and CDR2 is ANQGSEA in the germline V gene.

Points on this clonotype: A junction boundary mismatches the germline segment, possibly from a read error. This chain links TRBV20-1 with TRBJ2-7, with D uncertain. The germline CDR1 and CDR2 sequences are DFQATT and SNEGSKA (reference sequence). The CDR3 consists of 14 residues. The CDR3 sequence is CSATQLQIAYEQYF. As DNA, the CDR3 is TGCAGTGCTACTCAGTTGCAGATAGCATACGAGCAATACTTC.

A note on this clonotype: One end of the junction is discordant with germline, which a read error may explain. This chain connects TRBV11-1 to TRBJ2-1; tentative D call: TRBD2 (6 bases). From germline, CDR1 is SGHAT and CDR2 FQDESV (reference sequence). CDR3 length equals 16 residues. This CDR3 is CASSLALAALYNEQFF. The CDR3 nucleotides are TGTGCCAGCAGCCTAGCCTTAGCGGCCCTGTACAATGAGCAGTTCTTC.

Note on this clonotype: A much larger clone lies one base from this, so it may be a read error. The chain couples TRBV5-1 to TRBJ1-1; 9 bases are shared with TRBD1. Germline CDR1 and CDR2: SGHRS and YFSETQ. This CDR3 spans 14 amino acids. The chain's CDR3 is CASLPTGGTTDAFF. The CDR3 DNA is TGCGCCAGCCTCCCGACAGGGGGAACGACTGATGCTTTCTTT. Combining the CDR3 with reference TRBV5-1 and TRBJ1-1 gives the whole variable domain KAGVTQTPRYLIKTRGQQVTLSCSPISGHRSVSWYQQTPGQGLQFLFEYFSETQRNKGNFPGRFSGRQFSNSRSEMNVSTLELGDSALYLCASLPTGGTTDAFFGQGTRLTVV.

Details on this clonotype: One base away lies a much larger clone, so this may be a sequencing read error. The genes are TRBV30 and TRBJ2-7, with a possible D match to TRBD2 (5 bases). Germline V lookup: CDR1 GTSNPN, CDR2 SVGIG (reference sequence). The CDR3 is made up of 15 amino acids. In DNA, the CDR3 is TGTACCTGGACCCGAGGACTTACAAGCTCCTACGAGCAGTACTTC. Residues: CTWTRGLTSSYEQYF.

This clonotype has ten or more counts. V is TRBV7-8 and J is TRBJ2-2; D may be TRBD2 (6 bases). Trimming shortened V by 2 bases and J by 6 bases, and 13 bases separated the two germline ends. The germline CDR1 and CDR2 sequences are SGHVS and FQNEAQ. CDR3 length equals 15 residues. The DNA for the CDR3 is TGTGCCAGCAGCTTACTAGCTAGCGCCGCCGGGGAGCTGTTTTTT. Encoded protein: CASSLLASAAGELFF.

Remarks on this clonotype: A read error may produce the germline difference seen at one junction end. The chain has TRBV29-1 and TRBJ2-1; perhaps TRBD1 as D (5 bases). In germline, CDR1 is SQVTM, CDR2 ANQGSEA. The CDR3 spans 13 residues. The CDR3 is CSVKWQGINDQLF. CDR3 in DNA: TGCAGCGTAAAATGGCAGGGCATAAATGATCAGCTCTTC.

Remarks on this clonotype: The CDR3 end shows no conserved phenylalanine or tryptophan, and so a read error is likely. V usage is TRBV4-1 and J usage is TRBJ2-1; D is possibly TRBD2 (6 bases). Germline CDR1 MGHRA, CDR2 YSYEKL. The length of the CDR3 is 14 residues. The V and J ends lost 4 bases and 8 bases respectively, with 15 bases between them. CDR3 amino acids: CASSRVGGYDEQFS. The CDR3 region has the DNA TGCGCCAGCAGCCGGGTCGGGGGTTACGATGAGCAGTTCTCC.

The chain joins TRBV4-2 to TRBJ2-7; the D gene is possibly TRBD1 (9 bases). The germline V gene encodes CDR1 LGHNA and CDR2 YNFKEQ. The length of the CDR3 is 17 residues. Trimming took off 10 bases at V and 5 bases at J, with 30 bases between the two ends. CDR3 DNA sequence: TGTGCCAATAGCCAAGACCCGGGAGGGACAGGGCTAAACGAGCAGTACTTC. Protein sequence: CANSQDPGGTGLNEQYF.

Remarks on this clonotype: A junction boundary mismatches the germline segment, possibly from a read error. In DNA form, the CDR3 reads TGCACCAGCAGCCTAGATGTAGCCTCTACCTACGAGCAGTACTTC. Protein sequence: CTSSLDVASTYEQYF. The chain joins TRBV4-1 to TRBJ2-7; D gene ambiguous. The germline V gene has CDR1 MGHRA and CDR2 YSYEKL. The CDR3 length is 15 residues.

Regarding this clonotype: Germline is not matched at one junction end, which may reflect a read error. V and J are TRBV7-8 and TRBJ2-1, with 9 bases matching TRBD2. Germline assignment: CDR1 SGHVS and CDR2 FQNEAQ. The CDR3 runs 15 residues. This CDR3 is CASSLAGWPGNEQFF. In DNA, the CDR3 is TGTGCCAGCAGCCTAGCGGGATGGCCTGGGAATGAACAGTTCTTC.

In its sample, this clonotype was seen a few times. The chain joins TRBV7-9 to TRBJ2-5, with TRBD1 identical over 7 bases. Trimming took 5 bases from V and 4 from J; bases not matched to a gene: 13. Germline-derived CDR1 and CDR2 are SEHNR and FQNEAQ (reference sequence). This CDR3 contains 16 residues. The DNA of the CDR3 is TGTGCCAGCAGCACACGACAGGGTCAGAGGGGAGAGACCCAGTACTTC. Amino acids: CASSTRQGQRGETQYF.

Concerning this clonotype itself: A single base separates this from a much larger clone, so it may be a read error. The chain is built from TRBV7-9 and TRBJ2-7; D could derive from TRBD1 or TRBD2 (5 bases each). CDR3 size: 17 residues. Trimming removed 5 bases from V and 5 bases from J, with 25 bases in between. Germline CDR1 and CDR2: SEHNR and FQNEAQ (reference sequence). The CDR3 DNA follows: TGTGCCAGCAGCCTCGGGACCGTCTCCATGGGTAATCACGAGCAGTACTTC. It translates to CASSLGTVSMGNHEQYF. Full variable domain (missing parts from reference TRBV7-9 and TRBJ2-7): DTGVSQNPRHKITKRGQNVTFRCDPISEHNRLYWYRQTLGQGPEFLTYFQNEAQLEKSRLLSDRFSAERPKGSFSTLEIQRTEQGDSAMYLCASSLGTVSMGNHEQYFGPGTRLTVT.